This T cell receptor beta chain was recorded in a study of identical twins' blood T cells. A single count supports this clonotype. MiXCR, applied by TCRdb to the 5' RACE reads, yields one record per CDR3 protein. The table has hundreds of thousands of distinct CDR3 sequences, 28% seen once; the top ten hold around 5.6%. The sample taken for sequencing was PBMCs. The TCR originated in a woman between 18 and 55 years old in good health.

Here the CDR3 reads CASSNREVQFF. The CDR3 nucleotides read TGCGCCAGCAGCAACAGGGAGGTGCAGTTCTTC. The J gene is TRBJ2-1, the V gene TRBV5-1; perhaps D is TRBD1 or TRBD2 (6 bases each). Per the germline V gene, CDR1 is SGHRS and CDR2 is YFSETQ. The V gene lost 4 bases and the J gene lost 12 bases, with 11 bases spanning the gap. The CDR3 is 11 amino acids.